The 23 T cell receptor beta chains reported below all come from one sample, sequenced in a study of PD-1 blockade in classical Hodgkin lymphoma. Libraries were prepared by immunoSEQ multiplex PCR; TCRdb keeps only in-frame clonotypes and omits some of them. The sample has approximately 50,000 clones; about 88% are singletons. All patients experienced relapse after autologous stem cell transplantation, and brentuximab vedotin exposure was variable. This sample comprised peripheral blood mononuclear cells (PBMCs), obtained before the second cycle of nivolumab. These receptors originate from a human donor with classical Hodgkin lymphoma.

CDR3 DNA: TGTGCCAGCAGTTTATCTCAGGGGGGTTCACCCCTCCACTTT. It is translated as CASSLSQGGSPLHF. The chain links TRBV27 to TRBJ1-6; 7 nucleotides match TRBD1. Losses at the gene ends were 0 bases for V and 9 bases for J; bases not matched to a gene: 2. Germline V CDR1 and CDR2: MNHEY, SMNVEV (reference sequence). The CDR3 sequence is 14 residues long.

This chain joins TRBV5-1 and TRBJ1-2; TRBD1 might be the D (5 bases). This CDR3 contains 15 residues. Deletions cut 1 base from V and 0 bases from J, with 10 bases between. Germline V gene data show CDR1 as SGHRS and CDR2 as YFSETQ. CDR3 sequence: CASSLQGFPNYGYTF. In DNA, the CDR3 is TGCGCCAGCAGCTTGCAGGGCTTCCCTAACTATGGCTACACCTTC.

The V call is TRBV5-1, the J call TRBJ1-2; D unclear. Germline loops: CDR1 SGHRS, CDR2 YFSETQ. The CDR3 covers 15 residues. Trimming left V 0 bases short and J 4 bases short, with 13 bases between. The CDR3 protein is CASSLEGSGIYGYTF. The CDR3 bases are TGCGCCAGCAGCTTGGAGGGTTCAGGCATCTATGGCTACACCTTC. The full variable domain, completed using reference TRBV5-1 and TRBJ1-2, is KAGVTQTPRYLIKTRGQQVTLSCSPISGHRSVSWYQQTPGQGLQFLFEYFSETQRNKGNFPGRFSGRQFSNSRSEMNVSTLELGDSALYLCASSLEGSGIYGYTFGSGTRLTVV.

The chain combines TRBV27 with TRBJ2-1; 7 bases fit TRBD2. Germline values: CDR1 MNHEY, CDR2 SMNVEV (reference sequence). J lost 5 bases, V lost 5 bases, and 24 bases had no gene match. The CDR3 runs 20 residues. The CDR3 protein is CASSPLYSRASAGEHNEQFF. The CDR3 nucleotides are TGTGCCAGCAGTCCTTTATATAGTAGGGCTTCCGCGGGGGAACACAATGAGCAGTTCTTC.

V is TRBV6-6 and J is TRBJ1-6; possibly TRBD1 for D (5 bases). There are 15 residues in the CDR3. Germline assignment: CDR1 MNHNY and CDR2 SVGAGI (reference sequence). V was pared by 6 bases and J by 16 bases, with 25 bases between. This CDR3 reads CASRDTRGTDDRLHF. In nucleotides, the CDR3 is TGTGCCAGCAGGGACACTCGGGGAACGGATGATAGACTCCACTTT.

This clone was recorded only once. CDR3 region: CASSLASGVGSPLHF. The CDR3 DNA reads as TGCGCCAGCAGCTTGGCCTCGGGGGTCGGGTCACCCCTCCACTTT. V and J are TRBV5-1 and TRBJ1-6; TRBD1 might be the D (5 bases). Germline CDR1 SGHRS, CDR2 YFSETQ. The CDR3 covers 15 residues. V dropped 0 bases and J dropped 10 bases, with 14 bases sitting between them.

This chain uses TRBV6-4 with TRBJ2-2; the D gene could be TRBD1 or TRBD2 (5 bases each). The CDR3 runs to 14 residues. Looked up from germline, CDR1 is MRHNA and CDR2 is SNTAGT. The V and J ends lost 0 bases and 5 bases respectively, with 7 bases between them. CDR3: CASSDSGETGELFF. Here the CDR3 DNA reads TGTGCCAGCAGTGACTCGGGGGAAACCGGGGAGCTGTTTTTT.

J is TRBJ1-1 and V is TRBV11-2, with D perhaps matching TRBD1 (6 bases). The CDR3 extends over 13 amino acids. The germline gives CDR1 SGHAT, CDR2 FQNNGV. Trimming stripped 7 bases from V and 5 bases from J, with 14 bases between. The CDR3 reads CASTWRGATEAFF. CDR3 bases: TGTGCCAGCACCTGGAGGGGGGCTACTGAAGCTTTCTTT.

The CDR3 loop is CASSYSWDRGYNEQFF. The CDR3 DNA reads TGTGCCAGCAGTTACTCTTGGGACAGGGGGTACAATGAGCAGTTCTTC. This rearrangement joins TRBV6-6 to TRBJ2-1; 11 nucleotides align to TRBD1. The germline CDR1 and CDR2 sequences are MNHNY and SVGAGI (reference sequence). V trimming: 0 bases; J trimming: 4 bases; junction bases outside the gene matches: 2. The CDR3 covers 16 residues.

The chain employs TRBV5-1 and TRBJ2-5; D gene uncertain. Germline CDR1 SGHRS, CDR2 YFSETQ. The CDR3 is 13 amino acids. With 1 base removed from V and 3 bases from J, the gap between germline ends came to 7 bases. The CDR3 DNA reads as TGCGCCAGCAGCTTGACGGGCGAAGAGACCCAGTACTTC. Residues: CASSLTGEETQYF.

The chain uses TRBV5-1 and TRBJ2-1, with 7 bases matching TRBD1. The V segment lost 4 bases and the J segment 4 bases; nucleotides outside the gene matches: 5. This CDR3 region has 14 residues. Germline CDR1 is SGHRS and CDR2 is YFSETQ. The CDR3 spells CASSPGQAYNEQFF. The CDR3 coding sequence is TGCGCCAGCAGCCCCGGACAGGCTTACAATGAGCAGTTCTTC.

This chain uses TRBV6-5 with TRBJ1-3, with D hard to call. Between the trimmed V and J ends, which lost 0 bases and 0 bases, there was a span of 9 bases. This CDR3 spans 16 amino acids. CDR1 and CDR2 from the germline V gene are MNHEY and SVGAGI. CDR3 bases: TGTGCCAGCAGTTACTCGAAACCGGACTCTGGAAACACCATATATTTT. This translates into CASSYSKPDSGNTIYF.

CDR3 nucleotides: TGCGCCAGCAGCTTGGCTGGCACCCAAGAGACCCAGTACTTC. Translating it yields CASSLAGTQETQYF. The chain combines TRBV5-1 with TRBJ2-5; no clear D. The V and J ends lost 0 bases and 1 base respectively, with 7 bases between them. The CDR3 extends over 14 amino acids. The germline gives CDR1 SGHRS, CDR2 YFSETQ.

The rearrangement uses TRBV5-1 and TRBJ2-1, with D hard to call. V lost 4 bases, J lost 2 bases, and 10 bases lay in between. The CDR3 is 14 amino acids. Germline CDR1 and CDR2: SGHRS and YFSETQ. The CDR3, as DNA: TGCGCCAGCAGCCCCTCACAGACCTACAATGAGCAGTTCTTC. This encodes CASSPSQTYNEQFF.

This clone was found a few times. Other DNA variants within this sample encode the same CDR3. The rearrangement joins TRBV28 to TRBJ2-1, with 11 bases matching TRBD2. CDR3 size: 13 residues. Germline CDR1 is MDHEN and CDR2 is SYDVKM. V gave up 6 bases and J gave up 6 bases; unmatched junction bases: 1. The CDR3 loop reads CASRLAGVNEQFF. CDR3 DNA sequence: TGTGCCAGCAGACTAGCGGGGGTCAATGAGCAGTTCTTC.

This clone has only one observation. This sequence joins TRBV11-2 and TRBJ1-1, with D maybe TRBD1 (5 bases). The CDR3 totals 14 residues. Per the germline V gene, CDR1 is SGHAT and CDR2 is FQNNGV. V lost 1 base and J 3 bases, leaving 9 bases between the germline ends. In nucleotides, the CDR3 is TGTGCCAGCAGCTTAGTTGCAGGGTACACTGAAGCTTTCTTT. Protein: CASSLVAGYTEAFF.

V is TRBV7-3 and J is TRBJ2-1; no clear D. The CDR3 consists of 13 residues. Germline-derived CDR1 and CDR2 are SGHTA and FQGTGA. Trimming took 3 bases from V and 2 from J, leaving 5 bases between them. The CDR3 here is CASSFGAYNEQFF. CDR3 coding DNA: TGTGCCAGCAGCTTTGGAGCCTACAATGAGCAGTTCTTC.

The CDR3 is CASSPLGVLTDTQYF. The CDR3, as DNA: TGCGCCAGCAGCCCGCTGGGGGTACTCACAGATACGCAGTATTTT. This chain links TRBV5-1 with TRBJ2-3; either TRBD1 or TRBD2 may fit D (5 bases each). Germline V lookup: CDR1 SGHRS, CDR2 YFSETQ. Deletions cut 4 bases from V and 2 bases from J, with 14 bases between. This CDR3 has 15 residues.

The chain couples TRBV5-1 to TRBJ2-2; TRBD2 aligns across 9 bases. Germline CDR1 is SGHRS and CDR2 is YFSETQ. V shed 0 bases and J 4 bases; nucleotides not matched to a gene: 4. This CDR3 comprises 16 residues. The CDR3 nucleotides read TGCGCCAGCAGCTTGGATAGCGGGGGCCTCACCGGGGAGCTGTTTTTT. This translates into CASSLDSGGLTGELFF.

Concerning this clone: This same CDR3 is encoded by further DNA sequences in the sample. The chain uses TRBV5-1 and TRBJ2-7; D gene unclear. Trimming stripped 0 bases from V and 0 bases from J, with 7 bases between. CDR1 and CDR2 (germline): SGHRS, YFSETQ. This CDR3 spans 14 amino acids. The CDR3 DNA sequence: TGCGCCAGCAGCTTGGGGACGTCCTCCTACGAGCAGTACTTC. As protein: CASSLGTSSYEQYF.

The chain uses TRBV6-1 and TRBJ2-6; D may be TRBD2 (5 bases). Deletions cut 3 bases from V and 0 bases from J, with 6 bases between. The germline CDR1 and CDR2 sequences are MNHNS and SASEGT. The length of the CDR3 is 15 residues. The CDR3 DNA sequence: TGTGCCAGCAGTGACGGGATCTCTGGGGCCAACGTCCTGACTTTC. Its translation: CASSDGISGANVLTF.

The chain joins TRBV19 to TRBJ2-2; no firm D call. From germline, CDR1 is LNHDA and CDR2 SQIVND (reference sequence). The CDR3 consists of 13 residues. With 6 bases removed from V and 2 bases from J, the gap between germline ends came to 7 bases. CDR3 coding DNA: TGTGCCAGTAGGGAAATTAACACCGGGGAGCTGTTTTTT. Protein: CASREINTGELFF.

This chain joins TRBV7-2 and TRBJ1-1; TRBD1 matches at 7 bases. The CDR3 spans 15 residues. V dropped 1 base and J dropped 2; count of bases not matched to a gene: 4. CDR1 and CDR2 from the germline V gene are SGHTA and FQGNSA. The CDR3 is CASSLDDRVNTEAFF. In nucleotides, the CDR3 is TGTGCCAGCAGCTTAGACGACAGGGTTAACACTGAAGCTTTCTTT.